The 11 T cell receptor beta chains below were found in one sample sequenced in a study of OX40 agonist ivuxolimab in advanced cancers. Produced via immunoSEQ multiplex PCR; TCRdb's table is partial and in-frame only. The data show roughly 83,000 clones, less than 85% seen once. Sequenced material: CD4+ or CD8+ T cells sorted from blood, taken in a trial of the OX40 agonist ivuxolimab. Receptors were obtained from an adult with an advanced solid tumor such as melanoma, head and neck, liver or kidney cancer.

The V call is TRBV11-3, the J call TRBJ2-3; 9 bases fit TRBD1. Germline CDR1 and CDR2: SGHNT and YENEEA. The junction had 8 bases not matched to a gene; V was cut back by 5 bases and J by 2 bases. This CDR3 is built from 16 residues. CDR3 DNA: TGTGCCAGCAGCCTCCGCACAGGGGGCTTCACAGATACGCAGTATTTT. Its protein product is CASSLRTGGFTDTQYF.

This chain connects TRBV13 to TRBJ1-2; D is undetermined. In germline, CDR1 is PRHDT, CDR2 FYEKMQ (reference sequence). The V end lost 2 bases, the J end lost 6 bases, and 7 bases lay between the germline ends. This CDR3 is built from 12 residues. The CDR3 protein is CASSLSGDGYTF. The CDR3 bases are TGTGCCAGCAGCTTAAGCGGCGATGGCTACACCTTC.

The rearrangement links TRBV2 to TRBJ1-1; D is undetermined. The CDR3 runs to 11 residues. V was shortened by 4 bases and J by 3 bases, with 3 bases between the two germline ends. CDR1 and CDR2 (germline): SNHLY, FYNNEI. CDR3 loop: CASSVYTEAFF. The CDR3 DNA is TGTGCCAGCAGTGTGTACACTGAAGCTTTCTTT.

V gene TRBV7-8 combines with J gene TRBJ2-1; 8 positions match TRBD2. This CDR3 is built from 16 residues. The germline V gene encodes CDR1 SGHVS and CDR2 FQNEAQ. J was trimmed by 4 bases and V by 5 bases; bases with no gene match: 10. CDR3 residues: CASSPPGGGPYNEQFF. The CDR3 DNA reads as TGTGCCAGCAGCCCCCCTGGCGGGGGGCCGTACAATGAGCAGTTCTTC.

The chain links TRBV6-6 to TRBJ2-5; the D is unclear. Germline assignment: CDR1 MNHNY and CDR2 SVGAGI (reference sequence). The CDR3 extends over 12 amino acids. V dropped 6 bases and J dropped 1 base, with 6 bases sitting between them. Here the CDR3 reads CASSRPQETQYF. In DNA, the CDR3 is TGTGCCAGCAGCCGTCCCCAAGAGACCCAGTACTTC.

V gene TRBV7-8 combines with J gene TRBJ1-1; D is unresolved. CDR3 length equals 14 residues. Deletions cut 6 bases from V and 3 bases from J, with 14 bases between. Germline V gene data show CDR1 as SGHVS and CDR2 as FQNEAQ. The DNA of the CDR3 is TGTGCCAGCAGACCAACTGGAGCCTACACTGAAGCTTTCTTT. Protein product: CASRPTGAYTEAFF.

The rearrangement uses TRBV7-8 and TRBJ1-5, with 7 bases matching TRBD1. CDR1 is SGHVS and CDR2 is FQNEAQ in the germline V gene. There are 14 residues in the CDR3. The V gene end was trimmed by 6 bases and the J gene end by 2 bases; junction bases not matched to a gene: 4. The CDR3 here is CASRAGTGNQPQHF. The CDR3 DNA reads as TGTGCCAGCAGAGCCGGGACAGGCAATCAGCCCCAGCATTTT.

The chain is built from TRBV29-1 and TRBJ2-1; D not resolved. Germline CDR1 and CDR2: SQVTM and ANQGSEA. CDR3 length equals 11 residues. Deletions cut 5 bases from V and 7 bases from J, with 9 bases between. The CDR3 coding sequence is TGCAGCGTTAAAAACTATAATGAGCAGTTCTTC. It encodes CSVKNYNEQFF.

The V and J genes are TRBV5-1 and TRBJ2-3; D is unclear. The CDR3 totals 15 residues. V was clipped by 0 bases and J by 4 bases, with 12 bases between them. Germline assignment: CDR1 SGHRS and CDR2 YFSETQ. CDR3: CASSLDGLPADTQYF. Written as DNA, the CDR3 is TGCGCCAGCAGCTTGGACGGCCTCCCCGCAGATACGCAGTATTTT.

By share, this clone counts as medium-sized. The chain uses TRBV4-1 and TRBJ1-2; 7 bases align to TRBD1. J gave up 4 bases and V 0 bases, and 5 bases lay outside the gene matches. The CDR3 sequence is 15 residues long. Germline CDR1 and CDR2: MGHRA and YSYEKL. Written as DNA, the CDR3 is TGCGCCAGCAGCCAAGATGAGACAGGGCTCTATGGCTACACCTTC. Protein sequence: CASSQDETGLYGYTF.

The chain combines TRBV4-2 with TRBJ2-1; maybe TRBD2 (6 bases). The CDR3 runs to 15 residues. CDR1 LGHNA and CDR2 YNFKEQ come from the germline V gene. Between the trimmed V and J ends, which lost 0 bases and 2 bases, there was a span of 8 bases. The CDR3 DNA is TGTGCCAGCAGCCAAGAGGAGGGGCCCTACAATGAGCAGTTCTTC. It specifies CASSQEEGPYNEQFF.